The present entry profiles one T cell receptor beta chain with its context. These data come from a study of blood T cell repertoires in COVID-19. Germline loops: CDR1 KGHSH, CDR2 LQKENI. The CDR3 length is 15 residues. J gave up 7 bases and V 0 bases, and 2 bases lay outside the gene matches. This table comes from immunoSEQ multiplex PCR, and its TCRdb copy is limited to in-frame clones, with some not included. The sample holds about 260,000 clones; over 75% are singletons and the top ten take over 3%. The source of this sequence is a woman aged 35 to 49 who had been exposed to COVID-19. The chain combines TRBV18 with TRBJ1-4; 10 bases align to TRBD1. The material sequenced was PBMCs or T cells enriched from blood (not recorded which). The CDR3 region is CASSPPGTGVEKLFF. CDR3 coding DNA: TGTGCCAGCTCACCACCAGGGACAGGGGTTGAAAAACTGTTTTTT.